The clone carrying this T cell receptor beta chain has at least ten counts. As yet, its antigen is unknown. The data were obtained in a study of response to subunit inactivated influenza vaccine. Study findings and constraints: There was a suggestion from the authors that each seasonal influenza vaccination recruits few new T cells.

V gave up 1 base and J gave up 0 bases; unmatched junction bases: 4. The CDR3 sequence is 16 residues long. CDR1 is SGDLS, CDR2 YYNGEE, per germline. MiXCR was run by TCRdb on the RT-PCR reads, yielding one entry per CDR3 protein. Of roughly 160,000 distinct CDR3 sequences in the sample, roughly 10% were seen once. The source is a man between 50 and 59 years old who received an inactivated influenza vaccine. The sequenced sample was non-naive T cells sorted from PBMCs, obtained about 40 days after vaccination. This sequence joins TRBV9 and TRBJ2-5, with TRBD2 matching over 9 bases. Here the CDR3 reads CASSVMAGGYQETQYF. CDR3 DNA sequence: TGTGCCAGCAGCGTAATGGCGGGAGGGTACCAAGAGACCCAGTACTTC.